These 10 T cell receptor beta chains were sequenced from one sample in a study of shared clonotypes between healthy human individuals. Naive CD8 cells were CD45RO-negative, positively selected for CCR7, excluding terminally differentiated effector memory CD45RA+ cells. Clones were sequenced by immunoSEQ multiplex PCR, and TCRdb holds only the in-frame ones, with some missing. The sample carries some 2.1 million clones, about 95% recorded once. The sequenced sample was naive CD8+ T cells sorted from blood. The receptor source for this set is a man aged 18 to 35 in good health.

V usage is TRBV6-5 and J usage is TRBJ2-7, with D perhaps given as TRBD1 or TRBD2 (6 bases each). The CDR3 runs 15 residues. Deletions cut 1 base from V and 0 bases from J, with 10 bases between. Germline values: CDR1 MNHEY, CDR2 SVGAGI. The CDR3 sequence: CASSYLGGSSYEQYF. The CDR3 DNA reads as TGTGCCAGCAGTTACTTGGGGGGCAGCTCCTACGAGCAGTACTTC.

The chain recombines TRBV19 with TRBJ1-4, with D possibly matching TRBD1 (5 bases). V was clipped by 10 bases and J by 2 bases, with 20 bases between them. There are 16 residues in the CDR3. Looked up from germline, CDR1 is LNHDA and CDR2 is SQIVND (reference sequence). The CDR3 sequence: CATTEGRERTNEKLFF. The CDR3 coding sequence is TGTGCCACCACCGAGGGCAGGGAAAGGACTAATGAAAAACTGTTTTTT.

The chain links TRBV18 to TRBJ2-7; perhaps TRBD1 as D (5 bases). Deletions cut 3 bases from V and 5 bases from J, with 14 bases between. The CDR3 is 14 amino acids. The germline gives CDR1 KGHSH, CDR2 LQKENI. Here the CDR3 DNA reads TGTGCCAGCTCACCCGAGACAGAGCCAGACGAGCAGTACTTC. Its translation: CASSPETEPDEQYF.

Only one count was recorded for this clone. This chain links TRBV27 with TRBJ1-2; D gene unclear. The CDR3 spans 17 residues. Germline V CDR1 and CDR2: MNHEY, SMNVEV (reference sequence). Trimming took off 2 bases at V and 5 bases at J, with 21 bases between the two ends. CDR3 loop: CASSLSVGFPSLYGYTF. In nucleotides, the CDR3 is TGTGCCAGCAGTTTAAGCGTGGGGTTCCCGAGCCTATATGGCTACACCTTC.

This chain joins TRBV2 and TRBJ2-7, with D tentatively TRBD2 (6 bases). Germline CDR1 and CDR2: SNHLY and FYNNEI. This CDR3 contains 16 residues. V lost 3 bases, J lost 6 bases, and 21 bases lay in between. The CDR3 is CASSEGLPGSTGEQYF. As DNA, the CDR3 is TGTGCCAGCAGTGAGGGTTTACCCGGGAGCACCGGCGAGCAGTACTTC.

This clone came up once. The chain carries TRBV18 and TRBJ2-3; 9 positions match TRBD2. CDR1 is KGHSH, CDR2 LQKENI, per germline. The CDR3 contains 15 residues. The V and J ends lost 2 bases and 10 bases, in that order; junction bases with no gene match: 10. The CDR3 DNA follows: TGTGCCAGCTCACCAGGAGCGGGGGGCCTCAGTCCGCAGTATTTT. Amino acid sequence: CASSPGAGGLSPQYF.

V and J are TRBV4-1 and TRBJ2-7; D might be TRBD1 or TRBD2, each matching 5 bases. V was trimmed by 1 base and J by 4 bases, leaving 11 bases between them. Germline CDR1 is MGHRA and CDR2 is YSYEKL. The CDR3 covers 14 residues. The CDR3: CASSQVEGEYEQYF. For the CDR3, the DNA is TGCGCCAGCAGCCAAGTTGAAGGGGAGTACGAGCAGTACTTC.

V and J are TRBV29-1 and TRBJ2-7; D may be TRBD1 (5 bases). There are 12 residues in the CDR3. V was pared by 3 bases and J by 2 bases, with 8 bases between. Germline loops: CDR1 SQVTM, CDR2 ANQGSEA. Here the CDR3 DNA reads TGCAGCGTTGAGGACACCGCCTACGAGCAGTACTTC. Translating gives CSVEDTAYEQYF.

To note about this clone: At one end, the junction sequence differs from germline, possibly due to a read error. The chain couples TRBV18 to TRBJ2-1; either TRBD1 or TRBD2 may fit D (6 bases each). Germline V gives CDR1 KGHSH, CDR2 LQKENI. The CDR3 spans 15 residues. Written as DNA, the CDR3 is TGTGCCAGCTCGCCACTCGGGGGCTCGTTGGTTGAGCAGTTCTTC. It yields the protein CASSPLGGSLVEQFF.

J is TRBJ2-7 and V is TRBV9; 7 bases match TRBD2. V dropped 5 bases and J dropped 4; count of bases not matched to a gene: 12. Germline CDR1 SGDLS, CDR2 YYNGEE. CDR3 size: 15 residues. This CDR3 reads CASSPAPAGEYEQYF. The CDR3 DNA follows: TGTGCCAGCAGTCCTGCCCCGGCGGGGGAGTACGAGCAGTACTTC. Based on the CDR3 plus reference TRBV9 and TRBJ2-7, the full variable domain is DSGVTQTPKHLITATGQRVTLRCSPRSGDLSVYWYQQSLDQGLQFLIQYYNGEERAKGNILERFSAQQFPDLHSELNLSSLELGDSALYFCASSPAPAGEYEQYFGPGTRLTVT.